The next 29 T cell receptor beta chains were all read from a single sample in a study of chemoradiotherapy in HPV16-positive cancers. TCRdb's copy holds only in-frame clones and misses some; the assay was immunoSEQ multiplex PCR. The sample shows about 19,000 clones, roughly 84% of them seen only once. Specimen: blood, collected from a patient who underwent chemoradiotherapy. These receptors all come from a human donor with HPV-associated anogenital cancer.

The J gene is TRBJ2-7, the V gene TRBV2; D remains unclear. From germline, CDR1 is SNHLY and CDR2 FYNNEI. This CDR3 region has 11 residues. Trimming left V 8 bases short and J 3 bases short, with 8 bases between. The CDR3 DNA reads as TGTGCCAGCTCGGACGGCTACGAGCAGTACTTC. It translates to CASSDGYEQYF.

The rearrangement joins TRBV7-2 to TRBJ1-2, with 7 positions matching TRBD1. CDR1 and CDR2 (germline): SGHTA, FQGNSA. After removal of 2 bases from V and 5 bases from J, the junction contained 5 bases not matched to a gene. The CDR3 runs to 14 residues. The CDR3 DNA follows: TGTGCCAGCAGCTTACAGGGGGACCAGTATGGCTACACCTTC. Protein product: CASSLQGDQYGYTF.

V usage is TRBV4-1 and J usage is TRBJ2-5; 8 nucleotides match TRBD2. Trimming at V came to 1 base and at J to 5 bases, leaving 3 bases not matched to a gene. The CDR3 has 14 residues. From germline, CDR1 is MGHRA and CDR2 YSYEKL. For the CDR3, the DNA is TGCGCCAGCAGCCAAGCGGGGGGGTGGGAGACCCAGTACTTC. Translation gives CASSQAGGWETQYF.

The CDR3 DNA reads as TGTGCCAGTATAGGAGTACCACTGAACACTGAAGCTTTCTTT. Protein sequence: CASIGVPLNTEAFF. The chain has TRBV19 and TRBJ1-1; D is undetermined. V lost 7 bases and J lost 0, with 12 bases in between. Germline V CDR1 and CDR2: LNHDA, SQIVND (reference sequence). CDR3 length equals 14 residues. Filled out from reference TRBV19 and TRBJ1-1, the complete variable domain reads DGGITQSPKYLFRKEGQNVTLSCEQNLNHDAMYWYRQDPGQGLRLIYYSQIVNDFQKGDIAEGYSVSREKKESFPLTVTSAQKNPTAFYLCASIGVPLNTEAFFGQGTRLTVV.

The chain couples TRBV4-1 to TRBJ2-1; 10 bases are a match to TRBD2. The germline CDR1 and CDR2 sequences are MGHRA and YSYEKL. Trimming removed 6 bases from V and 6 bases from J; junction bases left unmatched: 8. The CDR3 has 15 residues. The CDR3 DNA sequence: TGCGCCAGCAGTCTGGCCGAGCGGGGGGGCAATGAGCAGTTCTTC. Residues: CASSLAERGGNEQFF.

This chain links TRBV11-2 with TRBJ1-1, with TRBD1 identical over 10 bases. The CDR3 totals 16 residues. CDR1 and CDR2 from the germline V gene are SGHAT and FQNNGV. After removal of 3 bases from V and 0 bases from J, the junction contained 4 bases not matched to a gene. CDR3 region: CASSLTGGVVNTEAFF. CDR3 sequence (DNA): TGTGCCAGCAGCTTGACAGGGGGCGTAGTGAACACTGAAGCTTTCTTT.

V usage is TRBV6-1 and J usage is TRBJ1-2, with 7 bases fitting TRBD1. The V gene end was trimmed by 5 bases and the J gene end by 0 bases; junction bases not matched to a gene: 3. Germline CDR1 reads MNHNS; CDR2 reads SASEGT. This CDR3 spans 14 amino acids. The CDR3 loop is CASSRGQPNYGYTF. CDR3 sequence (DNA): TGTGCCAGCAGTCGGGGACAGCCTAACTATGGCTACACCTTC.

The rearrangement links TRBV5-8 to TRBJ2-5; D possibly corresponds to TRBD2 (6 bases). From germline, CDR1 is SGHTS and CDR2 YDEGEE. Trimming stripped 3 bases from V and 5 bases from J, with 14 bases between. This CDR3 spans 14 amino acids. For the CDR3, the DNA is TGTGCCAGCAGCTCCGGGACTGGAGTTGAGACCCAGTACTTC. This codes for CASSSGTGVETQYF.

V usage is TRBV6-5 and J usage is TRBJ2-5; 8 nucleotides line up with TRBD2. V lost 5 bases to trimming and J lost 5 bases; unmatched junction nucleotides: 4. Per germline, CDR1 MNHEY and CDR2 SVGAGI. The length of the CDR3 is 13 residues. The CDR3 spells CASSHPGGETQYF. The CDR3 bases are TGTGCCAGCAGTCATCCGGGGGGGGAGACCCAGTACTTC.

V and J are TRBV28 and TRBJ1-2; no reliable D call. V was shortened by 6 bases and J by 0 bases, with 8 bases between the two germline ends. CDR3 size: 13 residues. Looked up from germline, CDR1 is MDHEN and CDR2 is SYDVKM. In DNA, the CDR3 is TGTGCCAGCAGCAGAACAACTAACTATGGCTACACCTTC. Its protein is CASSRTTNYGYTF.

This clone has only a few counts. The chain is built from TRBV7-6 and TRBJ2-2; D is unresolved. CDR1 SGHVS and CDR2 FNYEAQ come from the germline V gene. The CDR3 sequence is 13 residues long. V was shortened by 0 bases and J by 6 bases, with 5 bases between the two germline ends. Here the CDR3 DNA reads TGTGCCAGCAGCTTAGCACAGCCCGGGGAGCTGTTTTTT. Encoded protein: CASSLAQPGELFF.

The J gene is TRBJ2-1, the V gene TRBV18; the match to TRBD2 covers 10 bases. With 0 bases clipped from V and 4 bases from J, the junction kept 0 bases outside the gene matches. Germline values: CDR1 KGHSH, CDR2 LQKENI. The CDR3 length is 15 residues. CDR3 sequence: CASSPPLAGYNEQFF. The DNA of the CDR3 is TGTGCCAGCTCACCACCACTAGCGGGGTACAATGAGCAGTTCTTC.

The chain recombines TRBV28 with TRBJ2-2, with D perhaps assigned TRBD1 or TRBD2 (6 bases each). This CDR3 region has 14 residues. Trimming took 4 bases from V and 5 from J, leaving 11 bases between them. Germline loops: CDR1 MDHEN, CDR2 SYDVKM. The CDR3 DNA reads as TGTGCCAGCAGTTCCCAGGGGAGGACCGGGGAGCTGTTTTTT. Translation: CASSSQGRTGELFF.

The chain couples TRBV7-8 to TRBJ1-3; 8 nucleotides match TRBD1. The CDR3 runs 18 residues. Germline CDR1 SGHVS, CDR2 FQNEAQ. V gave up 5 bases and J gave up 1 base; unmatched junction bases: 13. The CDR3 region is CASSPSVFQGASGNTIYF. DNA for the CDR3: TGTGCCAGCAGCCCCTCTGTCTTTCAGGGGGCGTCTGGAAACACCATATATTTT.

This chain links TRBV29-1 with TRBJ1-2; TRBD1 matches 7 bases. The CDR3 sequence is 12 residues long. Losses at the gene ends were 0 bases for V and 8 bases for J; bases not matched to a gene: 3. CDR1 is SQVTM, CDR2 ANQGSEA, per germline. CDR3 DNA: TGCAGCGTTGAAGACCCCAGGGGGGGCTACACCTTC. It codes for CSVEDPRGGYTF.

This chain joins TRBV14 and TRBJ2-3; either TRBD1 or TRBD2 may fit D (6 bases each). Germline CDR1 is SGHDN and CDR2 is FVKESK. CDR3 length equals 14 residues. V was shortened by 1 base and J by 7 bases, with 12 bases between the two germline ends. CDR3 sequence: CASSQGGAGNTQYF. DNA for the CDR3: TGTGCCAGCAGCCAAGGGGGGGCAGGAAATACGCAGTATTTT.

The CDR3 sequence is CASSYPTGRGTGELFF. Written as DNA, the CDR3 is TGTGCCAGCAGTTACCCGACAGGGCGGGGGACCGGGGAGCTGTTTTTT. The rearrangement joins TRBV6-5 to TRBJ2-2, with D possibly called TRBD1 or TRBD2 (7 bases each). Trimming left V 2 bases short and J 5 bases short, with 15 bases between. Germline values: CDR1 MNHEY, CDR2 SVGAGI. The CDR3 contains 16 residues.

The chain joins TRBV5-1 to TRBJ1-1; no firm D call. This CDR3 region has 15 residues. CDR1 is SGHRS and CDR2 is YFSETQ in the germline V gene. V was trimmed by 4 bases and J by 0 bases, leaving 13 bases between them. This chain's CDR3 is CASSLLSTLNTEAFF. DNA for the CDR3: TGCGCCAGCAGCCTCCTCTCGACACTGAACACTGAAGCTTTCTTT.

This rearrangement joins TRBV12-5 to TRBJ1-2; tentative D call: TRBD1 (5 bases). V was pared by 2 bases and J by 6 bases, with 13 bases between. The CDR3 contains 14 residues. Germline lookup yields CDR1 LGHNT and CDR2 FRNRAP. In DNA, the CDR3 is TGTGCTAGTGGTTTGTCCCCCACGACAGATGGCTACACCTTC. Translating it yields CASGLSPTTDGYTF.

The V gene is TRBV5-6, the J gene TRBJ1-1, with D perhaps matching TRBD1 (6 bases). Germline V lookup: CDR1 SGHDT, CDR2 YYEEEE. The CDR3 runs to 12 residues. V lost 4 bases to trimming and J lost 8 bases, with 12 bases between them. The CDR3 here is CASSPFRGEAFF. The CDR3 coding sequence is TGTGCCAGCAGCCCATTTAGGGGGGAAGCTTTCTTT.

The chain links TRBV7-6 to TRBJ2-7; 7 bases match TRBD2. The V gene's germline CDR1 is SGHVS and CDR2 FNYEAQ. The CDR3 is 13 residues long. Germline trimming cut 4 bases from V and 4 bases from J; bases unmatched to any gene: 4. CDR3 DNA: TGTGCCAGCAGCTCGGGGGGAACGTACGAGCAGTACTTC. Residues: CASSSGGTYEQYF.

The chain uses TRBV19 and TRBJ1-1; no definite D call. CDR1 and CDR2 from the germline V gene are LNHDA and SQIVND (reference sequence). The CDR3 contains 13 residues. Trimming cost V 2 bases and J 3 bases, with 7 bases left between them. CDR3 sequence (DNA): TGTGCCAGTAGTATAATGGTGCACACTGAAGCTTTCTTT. Translated: CASSIMVHTEAFF.

This chain links TRBV5-1 with TRBJ1-1; D is unclear. This CDR3 has 15 amino acids. The V gene's germline CDR1 is SGHRS and CDR2 YFSETQ. V was trimmed by 0 bases and J by 4 bases, leaving 13 bases between them. CDR3: CASSLDGPGSTEAFF. Written as DNA, the CDR3 is TGCGCCAGCAGCTTGGATGGTCCGGGAAGCACTGAAGCTTTCTTT.

The V gene is TRBV7-9, the J gene TRBJ1-5; D may be TRBD1 (6 bases). Germline values: CDR1 SEHNR, CDR2 FQNEAQ (reference sequence). V lost 2 bases and J 3 bases, leaving 8 bases between the germline ends. CDR3 length equals 14 residues. The CDR3 coding sequence is TGTGCCAGCAGCTTACCAGGGGCCAATCAGCCCCAGCATTTT. It encodes CASSLPGANQPQHF.

This clone was recorded only once. V gene TRBV19 combines with J gene TRBJ2-2, with D possibly being TRBD1 or TRBD2 (5 bases each). The CDR3 sequence is 15 residues long. Trimming left V 7 bases short and J 5 bases short, with 17 bases between. Germline CDR1 reads LNHDA; CDR2 reads SQIVND (reference sequence). CDR3: CASKAEGPGTGELFF. The CDR3 DNA follows: TGTGCCAGTAAGGCAGAGGGGCCAGGGACCGGGGAGCTGTTTTTT.

V gene TRBV19 combines with J gene TRBJ1-5, with D uncertain. Germline CDR1 LNHDA, CDR2 SQIVND (reference sequence). Deletions cut 3 bases from V and 4 bases from J, with 13 bases between. The CDR3 sequence is 15 residues long. CDR3: CASSIRVNSNQPQHF. CDR3 sequence (DNA): TGTGCCAGTAGTATTAGGGTAAATAGTAATCAGCCCCAGCATTTT.

J is TRBJ2-3 and V is TRBV18, with 7 bases matching TRBD1. This CDR3 is 15 amino acids long. In germline, CDR1 is KGHSH, CDR2 LQKENI. With V trimmed by 1 base and J by 0 bases, 1 base remained unmatched. DNA of the CDR3: TGTGCCAGCTCACCACAGGGGGCGAGCACAGATACGCAGTATTTT. Protein product: CASSPQGASTDTQYF.

This clone was picked up a small number of times. The V call is TRBV11-2, the J call TRBJ2-7, with D unclear. The CDR3 runs 15 residues. Germline assignment: CDR1 SGHAT and CDR2 FQNNGV. Between the trimmed V and J ends, which lost 4 bases and 1 base, there was a span of 14 bases. The DNA of the CDR3 is TGTGCCAGCAGCTCCCTGAAGCGCCTGTCCTACGAGCAGTACTTC. This codes for CASSSLKRLSYEQYF.

The genes are TRBV6-5 and TRBJ1-4; D unclear. The V end lost 6 bases, the J end lost 12 bases, and 11 bases lay between the germline ends. The germline V gene encodes CDR1 MNHEY and CDR2 SVGAGI. The CDR3 contains 11 residues. CDR3 sequence: CASRGLRQLFF. In DNA, the CDR3 is TGTGCCAGCAGGGGATTGAGGCAACTGTTTTTT.